This paragraph reports one TCR beta chain. TCRdb redid the calling of the 5' RACE reads with MiXCR, one entry per CDR3 protein. The table records approximately 40,000 distinct CDR3 sequences, roughly 4.9% of them present only once. The data stem from a study of spatial heterogeneity in lung cancer. Time point reported: sample taken at primary tumor resection. The CDR3 length is 14 residues. Germline CDR1 is SGHVS and CDR2 is FQNEAQ. V lost 0 bases and J lost 4; bases outside the gene matches: 2. The V gene is TRBV7-8, the J gene TRBJ1-2, with 7 nucleotides matching TRBD1. The TCR originated in a female donor with early-stage non-small cell lung cancer. Sequencing used PBMCs, obtained at surgery. CDR3 coding DNA: TGTGCCAGCAGCTTAGCAGGGGGCGGCTATGGCTACACCTTC. It is translated as CASSLAGGGYGYTF.